These 23 T cell receptor beta chains were all obtained from the same sample, sequenced in a study of cytomegalovirus exposure and HLA in healthy donors. In the PCR, 60 Vbeta and 13 Jbeta primers were used. The method was immunoSEQ multiplex PCR; TCRdb's version includes in-frame clones alone and lacks a portion of them. The sample has over 95,000 clones, around three quarters seen once. The sequencing input was PBMCs. The receptors were gathered from a female donor in good health and CMV-seronegative.

The DNA of the CDR3 is TGTGCCAGCAGCGACCGACAGGTAGGAGCAGATACGCAGTATTTT. Encoded protein: CASSDRQVGADTQYF. The V and J genes are TRBV9 and TRBJ2-3; D might be TRBD1 (6 bases). The V end was cut by 3 bases, the J end by 4 bases, with 15 bases between. The CDR3 consists of 15 residues. Germline V gene lookup returns CDR1 SGDLS and CDR2 YYNGEE.

The chain is built from TRBV5-5 and TRBJ2-2; TRBD1 matches at 8 bases. This CDR3 has 15 residues. The germline CDR1 and CDR2 sequences are SGHKS and YYEKEE (reference sequence). V was clipped by 4 bases and J by 3 bases; unmatched bases: 5. The CDR3: CASSADRVHTGELFF. The CDR3 DNA reads TGTGCCAGCAGCGCGGACAGGGTCCACACCGGGGAGCTGTTTTTT. The full variable domain, completed using reference TRBV5-5 and TRBJ2-2, is DAGVTQSPTHLIKTRGQQVTLRCSPISGHKSVSWYQQVLGQGPQFIFQYYEKEERGRGNFPDRFSARQFPNYSSELNVNALLLGDSALYLCASSADRVHTGELFFGEGSRLTVL.

The chain carries TRBV25-1 and TRBJ2-5; 9 bases agree with TRBD1. Germline V lookup: CDR1 MGHDK, CDR2 SYGVNS. Trimming took 4 bases from V and 5 from J; bases not matched to a gene: 5. The CDR3 length is 14 residues. The CDR3 DNA reads as TGTGCCAGCAGTGGAGGGACAGGGTTTGAGACCCAGTACTTC. Amino acid sequence: CASSGGTGFETQYF. The variable domain in full, completed from reference TRBV25-1 and TRBJ2-5, reads EADIYQTPRYLVIGTGKKITLECSQTMGHDKMYWYQQDPGMELHLIHYSYGVNSTEKGDLSSESTVSRIRTEHFPLTLESARPSHTSQYLCASSGGTGFETQYFGPGTRLLVL.

This chain joins TRBV5-4 and TRBJ2-7; TRBD2 matches 12 bases. After removal of 6 bases from V and 7 bases from J, the junction contained 8 bases not matched to a gene. Germline CDR1 and CDR2: SGHNT and YYREEE (reference sequence). The CDR3 covers 14 residues. The CDR3 DNA is TGTGCCAGCACCAAGGGACTAGCGGGCCAAGAGCAGTACTTC. Residues: CASTKGLAGQEQYF.

The rearrangement joins TRBV6-6 to TRBJ2-7; TRBD1 aligns across 9 bases. The CDR3 consists of 14 residues. Trimming took 6 bases from V and 4 from J; bases not matched to a gene: 7. Germline CDR1 MNHNY, CDR2 SVGAGI (reference sequence). The CDR3 spells CASRLGTGSYEQYF. DNA for the CDR3: TGTGCCAGCAGATTAGGGACAGGGTCGTACGAGCAGTACTTC.

The chain carries TRBV4-3 and TRBJ2-3; the match to TRBD2 covers 12 bases. The germline V gene encodes CDR1 LGHNA and CDR2 YSLEER. The CDR3 is 17 residues long. With V trimmed by 4 bases and J by 5 bases, 10 bases remained unmatched. The DNA of the CDR3 is TGCGCCAGCAGCCGGCCCTCTAGCGGGGGGGCCCAAGATACGCAGTATTTT. It is translated as CASSRPSSGGAQDTQYF.

The rearrangement joins TRBV2 to TRBJ1-3, with D perhaps TRBD1 (5 bases). V was pared by 5 bases and J by 2 bases, with 7 bases between. Germline V gene sequence: CDR1 SNHLY, CDR2 FYNNEI. The CDR3 is 13 residues long. The CDR3 is CASSSRAGNTIYF. For the CDR3, the DNA is TGTGCCAGCAGTTCCAGGGCTGGAAACACCATATATTTT.

The genes are TRBV10-1 and TRBJ1-3; weak D call: TRBD1 (6 bases). V lost 5 bases to trimming and J lost 3 bases, with 8 bases between them. The germline CDR1 and CDR2 sequences are WNHNN and SYGVQD (reference sequence). The CDR3 sequence is 13 residues long. The CDR3 loop reads CASSPGVGNTIYF. The CDR3 region has the DNA TGCGCCAGCAGTCCAGGGGTTGGAAACACCATATATTTT.

This chain links TRBV28 with TRBJ1-1; D unclear. The germline V and J ends were trimmed by 6 bases and 3 bases, with 14 bases remaining between them. CDR1 is MDHEN and CDR2 is SYDVKM in the germline V gene. The CDR3 totals 14 residues. CDR3 nucleotide sequence: TGTGCCAGCAGGCCGTCGGGTTGGGACACTGAAGCTTTCTTT. Its translation: CASRPSGWDTEAFF.

V gene TRBV6-1 combines with J gene TRBJ1-2, with 7 nucleotides matching TRBD1. CDR1 is MNHNS, CDR2 SASEGT, per germline. The CDR3 loop spans 15 amino acids. The trim removed 3 bases at V and 5 bases at J, leaving 9 bases unmatched. This CDR3 reads CASSEGSGDRYGYTF. CDR3 sequence (DNA): TGTGCCAGCAGTGAGGGGTCTGGGGACAGATATGGCTACACCTTC.

The chain employs TRBV7-9 and TRBJ2-3; D may be TRBD2 (6 bases). The CDR3 runs 16 residues. Germline lookup yields CDR1 SEHNR and CDR2 FQNEAQ (reference sequence). Trimming left V 3 bases short and J 2 bases short, with 15 bases between. The CDR3, as DNA: TGTGCCAGCAGCTTGGGACTCCCGGGGTCCACAGATACGCAGTATTTT. As protein: CASSLGLPGSTDTQYF.

The sample holds a few counts of this clone. At one of its ends the junction is not consistent with the germline gene, which may arise from a read error. The chain combines TRBV6-5 with TRBJ2-7, with 7 nucleotides matching TRBD1. Germline loops: CDR1 MNHEY, CDR2 SVGAGI. The CDR3 runs to 9 residues. For the CDR3, the DNA is TGTGCCAGCTCCGGGACAGTCGACTTC. This translates into CASSGTVDF.

This clone has just one count. The V call is TRBV6-1, the J call TRBJ2-4; D is undetermined. The CDR3 has 13 amino acids. The V end was cut by 1 base, the J end by 7 bases, with 8 bases between. CDR1 is MNHNS and CDR2 is SASEGT in the germline V gene. As DNA, the CDR3 is TGTGCCAGCAGTGAAGGAAGCTTGAACATTCAGTACTTC. This sequence encodes CASSEGSLNIQYF.

V gene TRBV10-3 combines with J gene TRBJ2-2, with no clear D. The germline CDR1 and CDR2 sequences are ENHRY and SYGVKD. The length of the CDR3 is 11 residues. V was pared by 6 bases and J by 4 bases, with 3 bases between. The CDR3: CAISSTGELFF. The CDR3 region has the DNA TGTGCCATCAGCTCCACCGGGGAGCTGTTTTTT.

The CDR3 sequence is CASSQETPGQGAHWGNQPQHF. The CDR3 nucleotides are TGTGCCAGCAGCCAAGAGACCCCGGGACAGGGGGCTCATTGGGGTAATCAGCCCCAGCATTTT. The chain uses TRBV14 and TRBJ1-5, with 12 bases that match TRBD1. With V trimmed by 0 bases and J by 4 bases, 16 bases remained unmatched. Germline CDR1 SGHDN, CDR2 FVKESK. CDR3 length equals 21 residues.

The CDR3 nucleotides read TGCAGCGTTGAAGGGCTCGAAAACAGGGGGCCTTACCAAGAGACCCAGTACTTC. This encodes CSVEGLENRGPYQETQYF. The chain combines TRBV29-1 with TRBJ2-5; 9 nucleotides agree with TRBD1. The CDR3 extends over 18 amino acids. The V segment lost 1 base and the J segment 0 bases; nucleotides outside the gene matches: 12. Germline V lookup: CDR1 SQVTM, CDR2 ANQGSEA.

This chain links TRBV6-5 with TRBJ2-1; 10 nucleotides align to TRBD2. The V gene's germline CDR1 is MNHEY and CDR2 SVGAGI. The CDR3 is made up of 15 amino acids. V was clipped by 0 bases and J by 4 bases; unmatched bases: 0. CDR3 loop: CASSYSAGGYNEQFF. CDR3 in DNA: TGTGCCAGCAGTTACTCAGCGGGGGGGTACAATGAGCAGTTCTTC.

The J gene is TRBJ2-7, the V gene TRBV4-1; 7 bases agree with TRBD1. V trimming: 1 base; J trimming: 2 bases; junction bases outside the gene matches: 5. Germline V gene lookup returns CDR1 MGHRA and CDR2 YSYEKL. The CDR3 loop spans 15 amino acids. For the CDR3, the DNA is TGCGCCAGCAGCCAAGCCTGGACAGGCACCTACGAGCAGTACTTC. This sequence encodes CASSQAWTGTYEQYF.

This chain connects TRBV11-2 to TRBJ2-1; 9 bases align to TRBD1. V gave up 4 bases and J gave up 4 bases; unmatched junction bases: 5. The CDR3 has 15 amino acids. Germline V gene lookup returns CDR1 SGHAT and CDR2 FQNNGV. The chain's CDR3 is CASSSRDRAYNEQFF. CDR3 nucleotide sequence: TGTGCCAGCAGCTCGCGGGACAGGGCATACAATGAGCAGTTCTTC.

The chain links TRBV13 to TRBJ1-2; D is undetermined. CDR3 length: 15 amino acids. The V and J ends lost 0 bases and 3 bases respectively, with 11 bases between them. CDR1 and CDR2 from the germline V gene are PRHDT and FYEKMQ (reference sequence). In DNA, the CDR3 is TGTGCCAGCAGCTTAGGCCGGGGAGCCTACTATGGCTACACCTTC. The encoded protein is CASSLGRGAYYGYTF.

The rearrangement joins TRBV19 to TRBJ1-2; tentatively, D is TRBD1 (6 bases). The length of the CDR3 is 15 residues. V dropped 3 bases and J dropped 0 bases, with 11 bases sitting between them. The germline V gene encodes CDR1 LNHDA and CDR2 SQIVND (reference sequence). The CDR3 sequence is CASSMPGQSNYGYTF. The CDR3 region has the DNA TGTGCCAGTAGTATGCCTGGACAGTCTAACTATGGCTACACCTTC.

Remarks on this clone: Additional DNA sequences in this sample encode the identical CDR3. This rearrangement joins TRBV5-4 to TRBJ2-2; no reliable D call. CDR1 SGHNT and CDR2 YYREEE come from the germline V gene (reference sequence). V lost 1 base and J lost 1, with 8 bases in between. The CDR3 runs to 15 residues. For the CDR3, the DNA is TGTGCCAGCAGCTTGTCGACACTGAACACCGGGGAGCTGTTTTTT. Translation gives CASSLSTLNTGELFF.

Sample share makes this clone large. The same CDR3 arises from other DNA sequences in this sample as well. DNA for the CDR3: TGCGCCAGCAGCTTGGGACTAGCGGGACAGCAAGAGACCCAGTACTTC. Its protein product is CASSLGLAGQQETQYF. This rearrangement joins TRBV5-1 to TRBJ2-5; 11 bases agree with TRBD2. V was pared by 0 bases and J by 2 bases, with 3 bases of the junction left unmatched. Germline V gene sequence: CDR1 SGHRS, CDR2 YFSETQ. CDR3 length equals 16 residues.